This T cell receptor (beta chain) was identified during a study of cytomegalovirus exposure and HLA in healthy donors. Of note for this clone: Its antigen is currently unknown.

There are 15 residues in the CDR3. CDR1 and CDR2 from the germline V gene are SGHRS and YFSETQ. V lost 4 bases and J 14 bases, leaving 22 bases between the germline ends. PCR amplification relied on 60 Vbeta primers (plus 13 Jbeta primers). Clones were read by immunoSEQ multiplex PCR, and TCRdb kept only the in-frame ones, dropping some. The sample shows about 170,000 clones, 75% to 90% of them seen only once. Study findings and constraints: It was reported that TCR beta sequences correctly inferred the HLA-A and HLA-B alleles for most subjects. Earlier results showed most TCR beta V segments being productive about 90% or about 30% of the time.

The source is a boy between 2 and 10 years old in good health and CMV-seronegative. This rearrangement joins TRBV5-1 to TRBJ1-6; D is unresolved. Sequenced: PBMCs. CDR3 DNA sequence: TGCGCCAGCAGCCAGTATCAATCGTCCGAAACATCCCTCCACTTT. Encoded protein: CASSQYQSSETSLHF.